This T cell receptor (beta chain) stems from a study of CD8+CD57+ T cells in acquired aplastic anemia. Study summary: The DNA of sorted CD4+ and CD8+ cells averaged roughly 3.2 ug.

About this clonotype: The target antigen is unknown.

Profiling of TCR beta VDJ combinations and CDR3 sequences used genomic DNA as template. TCRdb fed the reads into MiXCR, producing one record per CDR3 protein. The top ten hold around 1.1% of the sample, which has about 170,000 distinct CDR3 sequences, around half seen once. Whole-study findings and limits: Patients had fewer than 35 CD8+ CDR3 sequences in common with controls (the shared set).

The CDR3 has 10 residues. The ends lost 3 bases at V and 13 bases at J; junction bases unmatched: 3. Germline-derived CDR1 and CDR2 are SGDLS and YYNGEE. Patients chosen for sequencing had CD8+CD57+ cells that had expanded, as shown by flow cytometry. The chain joins TRBV9 to TRBJ1-2, with TRBD1 matching 7 bases. Sequenced sample: sorted CD4+, CD8+, or CD8+CD57+ T cells (not recorded which) from PBMCs. The sequence derives from a human donor with aplastic anemia. The DNA for the CDR3 is TGTGCCAGCAGCGACCGGGACAGCACCTTC. This gives the protein CASSDRDSTF.